This T cell receptor beta chain was retrieved from a study of CXCR3-negative and CXCR3-positive naive CD8 T cells. This CDR3 has 19 residues. Germline V gives CDR1 LGHDT, CDR2 YNNKEL (reference sequence). The study sorted every CD8+ T cell subset in triplicate at 250,000 to 300,000 cells each. Definition of naive CD8+ T cells rested on a CD45RO-CCR7+CD27+CD95- profile. The libraries of TRB cDNA were prepared using 5' RACE with UMI labels. TCRdb reprocessed the 5' RACE reads, keeping one entry per CDR3 protein, no DNA. This table holds under 75,000 distinct CDR3 sequences. Comments on this clonotype: Its matching antigen is unknown.

Regarding the study as a whole: When CXCR3-positive naive cells were set against CXCR3-negative naive cells, the former had more hydrophobic TRB CDR3s. Similar TRBV-TRBJ usage was seen in naive cells (both CXCR3-negative and CXCR3-positive), but memory cells differed.

The chain is built from TRBV3-1 and TRBJ2-7; TCRdb selects TRBD2, and the lack of DNA leaves this call unchecked. Sequenced sample: naive CXCR3+ CD8+ T cells from blood. Regarding subset: CD45RO-CCR7+CD27+CD95- naive CD8+ T cells expressing CXCR3 (TNR3+). The receptor was isolated from a human donor in good health. Some clones in this sample may be carry-over from other donors' samples. The CDR3 protein is CASSQDFNIGIEESYEQYF.